What follows are 14 T cell receptor beta chains derived from one specimen sequenced in a study of T cells in narcolepsy. Here immunoSEQ multiplex PCR was the method, and the copy in TCRdb shows in-frame clones only, minus some. Of about 25,000 clones listed, almost 85% were seen once; the top ten hold 1.3%. Sequences were obtained from CD45RA- memory CD4+ T cells from PBMCs. These receptors originate from a human donor with narcolepsy.

This chain links TRBV5-4 with TRBJ2-3; maybe TRBD2 (6 bases). Trimming pared 0 bases from V and 0 bases from J, leaving 11 bases between. CDR3 length: 16 residues. The germline gives CDR1 SGHNT, CDR2 YYREEE (reference sequence). The CDR3 DNA reads as TGTGCCAGCAGCTTGGGGGGGGAACTTAGCACAGATACGCAGTATTTT. Its translation is CASSLGGELSTDTQYF.

The V call is TRBV11-3, the J call TRBJ2-3; D possibly corresponds to TRBD2 (6 bases). The ends were cut back, 3 bases at V and 2 bases at J, with 9 bases in the middle. This CDR3 spans 14 amino acids. The germline V gene encodes CDR1 SGHNT and CDR2 YENEEA. CDR3 sequence (DNA): TGTGCCAGCAGCTTTCGGGGGAACACAGATACGCAGTATTTT. The encoded protein is CASSFRGNTDTQYF.

This clone was seen once. For the CDR3, the DNA is TGTGCCAGCATCGTCGTGGTTCAGGGGGCGCGAGTCGGCTACACCTTC. This gives the protein CASIVVVQGARVGYTF. This chain joins TRBV7-2 and TRBJ1-2; 8 bases line up with TRBD1. The CDR3 covers 16 residues. V gave up 7 bases and J gave up 8 bases; unmatched junction bases: 18. The germline V gene encodes CDR1 SGHTA and CDR2 FQGNSA.

J is TRBJ2-1 and V is TRBV19; 9 bases fit TRBD1. The CDR3 length is 16 residues. CDR1 is LNHDA, CDR2 SQIVND, per germline (reference sequence). J gave up 7 bases and V 5 bases, and 12 bases lay outside the gene matches. In nucleotides, the CDR3 is TGTGCCAGTAGTTCGCCCGGGACAGGGTCGAAGAATGAGCAGTTCTTC. It specifies CASSSPGTGSKNEQFF.

V and J are TRBV5-6 and TRBJ2-7, with TRBD2 matching over 8 bases. Germline V CDR1 and CDR2: SGHDT, YYEEEE. Unmatched junction bases numbered 11, after V lost 4 bases and J lost 5 bases. This CDR3 has 15 amino acids. The CDR3 nucleotides read TGTGCCAGCAGCGGACCAGCGGGAGTGACAGACGAGCAGTACTTC. As protein: CASSGPAGVTDEQYF.

The chain has TRBV9 and TRBJ2-3; TRBD1 matches at 7 bases. Trimming took 5 bases from V and 2 from J; bases not matched to a gene: 2. This CDR3 is built from 13 residues. Germline assignment: CDR1 SGDLS and CDR2 YYNGEE. CDR3 loop: CASSTGATDTQYF. The CDR3 DNA sequence: TGTGCCAGCAGTACAGGGGCCACAGATACGCAGTATTTT.

This clone has a handful of counts. V gene TRBV4-1 combines with J gene TRBJ1-5; D gene ambiguous. The CDR3 extends over 13 amino acids. Trimming cost V 1 base and J 5 bases, with 6 bases left between them. Germline V lookup: CDR1 MGHRA, CDR2 YSYEKL. CDR3 sequence: CASSQALYQPQHF. The CDR3 DNA is TGCGCCAGCAGCCAAGCTCTATATCAGCCCCAGCATTTT.

The chain employs TRBV10-3 and TRBJ2-1; the D gene is possibly TRBD1 (6 bases). The CDR3 is made up of 14 amino acids. Germline CDR1 reads ENHRY; CDR2 reads SYGVKD. V was pared by 7 bases and J by 6 bases, with 16 bases between. The chain's CDR3 is CAITGDSLSNEQFF. CDR3 nucleotide sequence: TGTGCCATCACAGGGGATTCCCTAAGCAATGAGCAGTTCTTC.

V is TRBV18 and J is TRBJ2-3; the match to TRBD1 covers 7 bases. The germline CDR1 and CDR2 sequences are KGHSH and LQKENI. V dropped 3 bases and J dropped 3; count of bases not matched to a gene: 12. CDR3 length equals 17 residues. For the CDR3, the DNA is TGTGCCAGCTCACCTAGACAGGGTAACCTTCCAACAGATACGCAGTATTTT. Amino acids: CASSPRQGNLPTDTQYF. Full variable domain (outside the CDR3, taken from reference TRBV18 and TRBJ2-3): NAGVMQNPRHLVRRRGQEARLRCSPMKGHSHVYWYRQLPEEGLKFMVYLQKENIIDESGMPKERFSAEFPKEGPSILRIQQVVRGDSAAYFCASSPRQGNLPTDTQYFGPGTRLTVL.

CDR3 DNA sequence: TGTGCCAGCAGCTTAGACTCCGGGAATCAGCCCCAGCATTTT. The encoded protein is CASSLDSGNQPQHF. The chain employs TRBV7-9 and TRBJ1-5; D is undetermined. The length of the CDR3 is 14 residues. The ends were cut back, 1 base at V and 4 bases at J, with 8 bases in the middle. CDR1 is SEHNR and CDR2 is FQNEAQ in the germline V gene (reference sequence).

This sequence joins TRBV6-5 and TRBJ2-1; 9 positions agree with TRBD2. Per the germline V gene, CDR1 is MNHEY and CDR2 is SVGAGI. The CDR3 length is 14 residues. Trimming at V came to 3 bases and at J to 10 bases, leaving 7 bases not matched to a gene. The DNA for the CDR3 is TGTGCCAGCAGTTATGGGCTAGCGGGACCCGAGCAGTTCTTC. Its protein is CASSYGLAGPEQFF.

This chain uses TRBV5-4 with TRBJ2-7; D is perhaps TRBD1 (6 bases). V dropped 4 bases and J dropped 1 base, with 12 bases sitting between them. The germline V gene encodes CDR1 SGHNT and CDR2 YYREEE (reference sequence). The CDR3 sequence is 14 residues long. The CDR3 nucleotides are TGTGCCAGCAGCCCCGACAGGCGTTCCTACGAGCAGTACTTC. Protein sequence: CASSPDRRSYEQYF.

The rearrangement uses TRBV7-2 and TRBJ2-1, with 11 bases aligning to TRBD1. Germline lookup yields CDR1 SGHTA and CDR2 FQGNSA. CDR3 size: 15 residues. The V and J ends lost 5 bases and 8 bases, in that order; junction bases with no gene match: 8. CDR3 coding DNA: TGTGCCAGCAGCCCAGGACAGGGGGCCTTTGATGAGCAGTTCTTC. It is translated as CASSPGQGAFDEQFF.

This clone was seen more than once but under ten times. The V gene is TRBV19, the J gene TRBJ1-3, with TRBD1 matching 9 bases. After removal of 5 bases from V and 2 bases from J, the junction contained 4 bases not matched to a gene. The V gene's germline CDR1 is LNHDA and CDR2 SQIVND (reference sequence). CDR3 length: 15 amino acids. The CDR3 DNA sequence: TGTGCCAGTAGTGGGACAGGGTTCACTGGAAACACCATATATTTT. Translation: CASSGTGFTGNTIYF.